Following are 10 T cell receptor beta chains from one sample sequenced in a study of blood T cell repertoires in COVID-19. Generated by immunoSEQ multiplex PCR, the TCRdb table keeps only in-frame clones and is missing some. Here the sample spans approximately 120,000 clones, about 86% being singletons. The sample comprised peripheral blood. These receptors all stem from a woman aged 45-60 years with acute or convalescent COVID-19.

The CDR3 spells CASSEAEASRGNIQYF. The CDR3 DNA reads as TGTGCCAGCAGTGAAGCTGAAGCGAGTAGGGGAAACATTCAGTACTTC. The J gene is TRBJ2-4, the V gene TRBV2, with TRBD1 as a possible D gene (5 bases). The germline V gene encodes CDR1 SNHLY and CDR2 FYNNEI. Deletions cut 0 bases from V and 6 bases from J, with 15 bases between. This CDR3 is built from 16 residues. Filled out from reference TRBV2 and TRBJ2-4, the complete variable domain reads EPEVTQTPSHQVTQMGQEVILRCVPISNHLYFYWYRQILGQKVEFLVSFYNNEISEKSEIFDDQFSVERPDGSNFTLKIRSTKLEDSAMYFCASSEAEASRGNIQYFGAGTRLSVL.

The chain carries TRBV18 and TRBJ1-5; D is perhaps TRBD1 (5 bases). Germline V CDR1 and CDR2: KGHSH, LQKENI. The CDR3 runs 15 residues. Trimming took off 2 bases at V and 3 bases at J, with 11 bases between the two ends. The CDR3, as DNA: TGTGCCAGCTCACCAGGGGCATTACACAATCAGCCCCAGCATTTT. Amino acids: CASSPGALHNQPQHF.

This chain joins TRBV15 and TRBJ2-3; no definite D call. The V end lost 1 base, the J end lost 0 bases, and 2 bases lay between the germline ends. CDR1 is LNHNV and CDR2 is YYDKDF in the germline V gene (reference sequence). CDR3 length: 13 residues. This CDR3 is CATSRASTDTQYF. In DNA, the CDR3 is TGTGCCACCAGCAGAGCTAGCACAGATACGCAGTATTTT.

This chain uses TRBV5-4 with TRBJ1-1; possibly TRBD1 for D (5 bases). Germline lookup yields CDR1 SGHNT and CDR2 YYREEE (reference sequence). Trimming cost V 3 bases and J 4 bases, with 13 bases left between them. The CDR3 spans 14 residues. This CDR3 is CASSSRHQGTEAFF. CDR3 sequence (DNA): TGTGCCAGCAGCTCAAGACACCAGGGCACTGAAGCTTTCTTT.

The chain carries TRBV15 and TRBJ2-1; 7 bases are shared with TRBD2. This CDR3 contains 14 residues. Germline V CDR1 and CDR2: LNHNV, YYDKDF (reference sequence). V shed 5 bases, J shed 10 bases, and the junction held 11 bases outside the gene matches. The CDR3 loop is CATSGFLGGVEQFF. CDR3 nucleotides: TGTGCCACCAGCGGATTCCTTGGGGGGGTCGAGCAGTTCTTC.

The chain uses TRBV18 and TRBJ2-7, with 12 bases aligning to TRBD2. The CDR3 extends over 16 amino acids. Germline loops: CDR1 KGHSH, CDR2 LQKENI. Trimming removed 8 bases from V and 6 bases from J; junction bases left unmatched: 14. CDR3: CASTLDWTSGIGEQYF. CDR3 DNA: TGTGCCAGCACGCTGGACTGGACTAGCGGGATTGGCGAGCAGTACTTC.

V and J are TRBV6-5 and TRBJ1-2, with TRBD1 as a possible D gene (5 bases). This CDR3 is 14 amino acids long. Germline CDR1 and CDR2: MNHEY and SVGAGI. V dropped 5 bases and J dropped 2 bases, with 12 bases sitting between them. The CDR3 DNA follows: TGTGCCAGCAGTCCCTTCGGGGGAAACTATGGCTACACCTTC. It yields the protein CASSPFGGNYGYTF.

This chain joins TRBV2 and TRBJ2-1; TRBD1 aligns across 7 bases. The CDR3 is made up of 12 amino acids. Trimming cost V 3 bases and J 14 bases; bases outside gene matches: 7. Germline V lookup: CDR1 SNHLY, CDR2 FYNNEI. The CDR3: CASSDRDSRKFF. The CDR3 DNA reads TGTGCCAGCAGTGATAGGGACAGCCGAAAGTTCTTC.

V and J are TRBV12-5 and TRBJ2-2; D remains unclear. CDR1 and CDR2 (germline): LGHNT, FRNRAP. The length of the CDR3 is 15 residues. V gave up 5 bases and J gave up 0 bases, with 10 bases separating them. CDR3 in amino acids: CASGPRLANTGELFF. CDR3 DNA: TGTGCTAGTGGTCCCCGACTTGCGAACACCGGGGAGCTGTTTTTT.

The gene calls are TRBV14 and TRBJ2-1; 9 bases align to TRBD2. The CDR3 has 14 residues. Per germline, CDR1 SGHDN and CDR2 FVKESK. J lost 8 bases, V lost 2 bases, and 4 bases had no gene match. The CDR3 region is CASSQLAGRHEQFF. The CDR3 DNA reads TGTGCCAGCAGCCAACTAGCGGGGCGGCATGAGCAGTTCTTC.